The 32 T cell receptor beta chains given below trace back to one sample, sequenced in a study of shared clonotypes between healthy human individuals (TCRdb year 2020). The library was built by means of the immunoSEQ multiplex PCR assay. Imported from immuneACCESS, the table was reduced by TCRdb to in-frame sequences with V and J called. These copies leave out some clones; in studies compared against another copy, an unresolved V gene accounts for under half, and the cause of the remainder is not known. The sample has over a million clones on record, roughly 96% of them singletons. About 1% of the sample rests with the top ten. The sample consisted of naive CD4+ T cells sorted from blood. Explained via the paper, the cell subset or site label denotes: CD45RA+ positively selected. The source of these receptors is a young man in good health.

The CDR3 here is CASGGEIAGDSYNEQFF. CDR3 bases: TGTGCCAGCGGGGGAGAAATAGCGGGAGATTCCTACAATGAGCAGTTCTTC. The chain recombines TRBV14 with TRBJ2-1; 9 bases match TRBD2. V shed 8 bases, J shed 1 base, and the junction held 12 bases outside the gene matches. In germline, CDR1 is SGHDN, CDR2 FVKESK. This CDR3 has 17 residues.

The chain is built from TRBV7-9 and TRBJ1-3; no clear D gene. The CDR3 contains 16 residues. The V end was cut by 4 bases, the J end by 4 bases, with 17 bases between. Germline lookup yields CDR1 SEHNR and CDR2 FQNEAQ (reference sequence). CDR3 residues: CASSSVGQVGGNTIYF. The CDR3 nucleotides read TGTGCCAGCAGCTCCGTAGGGCAGGTGGGCGGAAACACCATATATTTT.

The V and J genes are TRBV28 and TRBJ2-7, with a weak D call TRBD2 (6 bases). The CDR3 runs to 14 residues. In germline, CDR1 is MDHEN, CDR2 SYDVKM. With 3 bases removed from V and 3 bases from J, the gap between germline ends came to 12 bases. CDR3: CASSFDAGSYEQYF. The CDR3 region has the DNA TGTGCCAGCAGTTTTGACGCCGGGAGCTACGAGCAGTACTTC.

The chain uses TRBV18 and TRBJ2-2, with D perhaps matching TRBD1 (5 bases). Trimming took 6 bases from V and 5 from J, leaving 13 bases between them. The CDR3 is 14 residues long. Germline-derived CDR1 and CDR2 are KGHSH and LQKENI. CDR3 bases: TGTGCCAGCTCGAAACAGGTTCCGACCGGGGAGCTGTTTTTT. Translating gives CASSKQVPTGELFF.

The chain carries TRBV10-1 and TRBJ2-3, with D hard to call. The V and J ends lost 2 bases and 7 bases respectively, with 7 bases between them. The CDR3 loop spans 12 amino acids. Germline V gene lookup returns CDR1 WNHNN and CDR2 SYGVQD (reference sequence). CDR3 sequence reads: CASSETTYTQYF. The CDR3 nucleotides read TGCGCCAGCAGTGAGACGACTTATACGCAGTATTTT.

This rearrangement joins TRBV10-1 to TRBJ2-5; 16 nucleotides align to TRBD2. Germline values: CDR1 WNHNN, CDR2 SYGVQD (reference sequence). CDR3 length equals 16 residues. V trimming: 6 bases; J trimming: 7 bases; junction bases outside the gene matches: 8. CDR3 sequence (DNA): TGCGCCAGCAGCCCAGGGACTAGCGGGAGGGCAGGGACCCAGTACTTC. The encoded protein is CASSPGTSGRAGTQYF.

For this clone: This sample also contains other DNA sequences that code for the same CDR3. The J gene is TRBJ2-3, the V gene TRBV5-1, with no clear D. CDR1 and CDR2 (germline): SGHRS, YFSETQ. This CDR3 spans 15 amino acids. Trimming left V 0 bases short and J 1 base short, with 9 bases between. The CDR3 here is CASSLDGAGTDTQYF. In nucleotides, the CDR3 is TGCGCCAGCAGCTTGGACGGAGCCGGCACAGATACGCAGTATTTT.

J is TRBJ1-2 and V is TRBV30; D not certain. This CDR3 comprises 11 residues. The V gene lost 5 bases and the J gene lost 5 bases, with 9 bases spanning the gap. The germline gives CDR1 GTSNPN, CDR2 SVGIG (reference sequence). The CDR3 sequence is CAWAPAYGYTF. The CDR3 DNA reads as TGTGCCTGGGCACCGGCTTATGGCTACACCTTC. The complete variable domain, with remaining parts taken from reference TRBV30 and TRBJ1-2, reads SQTIHQWPATLVQPVGSPLSLECTVEGTSNPNLYWYRQAAGRGLQLLFYSVGIGQISSEVPQNLSASRPQDRQFILSSKKLLLSDSGFYLCAWAPAYGYTFGSGTRLTVV.

This CDR3 reads CASSYWAGGTDTQYF. The DNA of the CDR3 is TGTGCCAGCAGTTACTGGGCGGGAGGCACAGATACGCAGTATTTT. The chain carries TRBV6-5 and TRBJ2-3; the match to TRBD2 covers 7 bases. With 1 base clipped from V and 1 base from J, the junction kept 2 bases outside the gene matches. This CDR3 has 15 residues. Looked up from germline, CDR1 is MNHEY and CDR2 is SVGAGI.

CDR3 DNA sequence: TGTGCCAGCAGCCGCAGAACAGGCTCAAGGGCTGAAGCTTTCTTT. It encodes CASSRRTGSRAEAFF. The V call is TRBV14, the J call TRBJ1-1, with D possibly TRBD1 on 5 matching bases. Germline lookup yields CDR1 SGHDN and CDR2 FVKESK. The CDR3 covers 15 residues. V lost 4 bases, J lost 6 bases, and 18 bases lay in between.

The chain combines TRBV27 with TRBJ2-7, with a possible D match to TRBD2 (5 bases). This CDR3 is built from 12 residues. The germline V gene has CDR1 MNHEY and CDR2 SMNVEV (reference sequence). Trimming pared 6 bases from V and 9 bases from J, leaving 15 bases between. Here the CDR3 reads CASRGVGFRQYF. CDR3 nucleotides: TGTGCCAGCAGGGGAGTAGGCTTTAGGCAGTACTTC.

The gene calls are TRBV18 and TRBJ2-1, with D unclear. The CDR3 runs to 16 residues. The germline V gene has CDR1 KGHSH and CDR2 LQKENI. V lost 0 bases, J lost 0 bases, and 9 bases lay in between. The CDR3 nucleotides are TGTGCCAGCTCACCACCGGGTGCCCTCTCCTACAATGAGCAGTTCTTC. It codes for CASSPPGALSYNEQFF.

The genes are TRBV6-6 and TRBJ1-1; 10 bases match TRBD1. Per the germline V gene, CDR1 is MNHNY and CDR2 is SVGAGI (reference sequence). CDR3 length: 14 amino acids. After removal of 8 bases from V and 4 bases from J, the junction contained 7 bases not matched to a gene. The CDR3 DNA sequence: TGTGCCAGCGACAGGGGGCGAGGAGGCACTGAAGCTTTCTTT. It encodes CASDRGRGGTEAFF.

The chain employs TRBV19 and TRBJ1-2; 8 positions agree with TRBD1. This CDR3 has 13 amino acids. Germline values: CDR1 LNHDA, CDR2 SQIVND (reference sequence). Trimming removed 6 bases from V and 4 bases from J; junction bases left unmatched: 4. The CDR3 DNA follows: TGTGCCAGTAGCGATACAGGGGGCTATGGCTACACCTTC. Its protein product is CASSDTGGYGYTF. The variable domain in full, with the rest retrieved from reference TRBV19 and TRBJ1-2, is DGGITQSPKYLFRKEGQNVTLSCEQNLNHDAMYWYRQDPGQGLRLIYYSQIVNDFQKGDIAEGYSVSREKKESFPLTVTSAQKNPTAFYLCASSDTGGYGYTFGSGTRLTVV.

The gene calls are TRBV7-8 and TRBJ2-2; D unresolved. V was pared by 1 base and J by 8 bases, with 8 bases between. Germline CDR1 SGHVS, CDR2 FQNEAQ. The CDR3 is 13 residues long. The chain's CDR3 is CASSLDFRGELFF. CDR3 DNA sequence: TGTGCCAGCAGCTTAGACTTCAGGGGGGAGCTGTTTTTT.

The J gene is TRBJ2-1, the V gene TRBV28; maybe TRBD2 (5 bases). This CDR3 is built from 13 residues. CDR1 and CDR2 (germline): MDHEN, SYDVKM. V shed 1 base and J shed 9 bases, with 10 bases lying between them. The CDR3 DNA is TGTGCCAGCAGTTTATTAGGTGCGGGTGAGCAGTTCTTC. Its protein is CASSLLGAGEQFF.

The chain joins TRBV18 to TRBJ2-5; 9 positions agree with TRBD2. TRBJ2-7 matches the DNA end more closely, so the J call is doubtful. Germline V gene sequence: CDR1 KGHSH, CDR2 LQKENI. The CDR3 contains 15 residues. Here the CDR3 reads CASSPWTSATYEQYF. In DNA, the CDR3 is TGTGCCAGCTCACCCTGGACTAGCGCTACCTACGAGCAGTACTTC.

This clone was seen just once. The chain recombines TRBV7-9 with TRBJ2-3; the match to TRBD2 covers 11 bases. CDR1 SEHNR and CDR2 FQNEAQ come from the germline V gene (reference sequence). This CDR3 is built from 15 residues. The V gene end was trimmed by 6 bases and the J gene end by 5 bases; junction bases not matched to a gene: 7. The CDR3 DNA reads as TGTGCCAGCAGACACACTAGCGGGAGTAAAGATACGCAGTATTTT. Protein product: CASRHTSGSKDTQYF.

This clone appeared once. The CDR3 loop reads CASSYPGRDNEQFF. DNA of the CDR3: TGTGCCAGCAGTTACCCTGGGCGGGACAATGAGCAGTTCTTC. The chain uses TRBV6-6 and TRBJ2-1; tentative D call: TRBD2 (5 bases). Trimming removed 2 bases at V and 5 bases at J, with 10 bases between. Germline V gene sequence: CDR1 MNHNY, CDR2 SVGAGI (reference sequence). The CDR3 covers 14 residues.

This rearrangement joins TRBV6-1 to TRBJ1-5, with D possibly being TRBD1 (5 bases). CDR3 length: 19 residues. Germline values: CDR1 MNHNS, CDR2 SASEGT. The V end lost 3 bases, the J end lost 0 bases, and 21 bases lay between the germline ends. CDR3 residues: CASSDIRGELGYSNQPQHF. The CDR3 DNA sequence: TGTGCCAGCAGTGACATCCGAGGGGAGTTGGGTTATAGCAATCAGCCCCAGCATTTT.

This rearrangement joins TRBV27 to TRBJ2-7, with D perhaps being TRBD1 or TRBD2 (5 bases each). The CDR3 covers 18 residues. Germline CDR1 is MNHEY and CDR2 is SMNVEV (reference sequence). V lost 1 base to trimming and J lost 0 bases, with 19 bases between them. This chain's CDR3 is CASSLFIGDQRGSYEQYF. In DNA form, the CDR3 reads TGTGCCAGCAGTTTATTTATAGGGGACCAACGGGGCTCCTACGAGCAGTACTTC.

In its sample, this clone was seen a few times. The rearrangement links TRBV29-1 to TRBJ2-1, with D maybe TRBD2 (5 bases). Germline CDR1 is SQVTM and CDR2 is ANQGSEA. This CDR3 has 13 residues. Between the trimmed V and J ends, which lost 6 bases and 4 bases, there was a span of 13 bases. The CDR3 coding sequence is TGCAGCGTCGCCTGGGAGCCGTACAATGAGCAGTTCTTC. Encoded protein: CSVAWEPYNEQFF.

The chain couples TRBV11-2 to TRBJ1-5; tentatively, D is TRBD1 (5 bases). This CDR3 spans 15 amino acids. Per germline, CDR1 SGHAT and CDR2 FQNNGV. V gave up 4 bases and J gave up 7 bases, with 17 bases separating them. The CDR3 spells CASSSSGTREQPQHF. DNA of the CDR3: TGTGCCAGCAGCTCGTCCGGGACTCGAGAGCAGCCCCAGCATTTT.

The chain couples TRBV29-1 to TRBJ2-1, with 14 bases fitting TRBD2. The V gene end was trimmed by 6 bases and the J gene end by 4 bases; junction bases not matched to a gene: 5. The V gene's germline CDR1 is SQVTM and CDR2 ANQGSEA. CDR3 length: 15 residues. CDR3 in amino acids: CSVPGLAGEYNEQFF. CDR3 nucleotide sequence: TGCAGCGTCCCGGGACTAGCGGGAGAGTACAATGAGCAGTTCTTC.

V usage is TRBV6-4 and J usage is TRBJ1-5; D perhaps matches TRBD1 (5 bases). Trimming left V 2 bases short and J 7 bases short, with 18 bases between. This CDR3 has 16 residues. CDR1 and CDR2 (germline): MRHNA, SNTAGT. The CDR3 region is CASSDNPGYEGQPQHF. As DNA, the CDR3 is TGTGCCAGCAGTGACAACCCAGGGTATGAGGGACAGCCCCAGCATTTT.

The CDR3 DNA follows: TGTGCCAGCAGTTACGGTTTATTCGAGACCCAGTACTTC. Residues: CASSYGLFETQYF. V gene TRBV6-6 combines with J gene TRBJ2-5; D is ambiguous. The V and J ends lost 2 bases and 5 bases respectively, with 9 bases between them. This CDR3 contains 13 residues. CDR1 and CDR2 (germline): MNHNY, SVGAGI (reference sequence).

The chain combines TRBV14 with TRBJ1-1, with D possibly matching TRBD1 (5 bases). The CDR3 has 16 residues. Germline V gene sequence: CDR1 SGHDN, CDR2 FVKESK. The V and J ends lost 3 bases and 6 bases respectively, with 20 bases between them. CDR3 bases: TGTGCCAGCAGCCACCGACGCGCGACGGGGGGACCTGAAGCTTTCTTT. Its translation is CASSHRRATGGPEAFF.

The J gene is TRBJ1-1, the V gene TRBV18; D possibly corresponds to TRBD1 (6 bases). Trimming left V 1 base short and J 3 bases short, with 15 bases between. This CDR3 comprises 16 residues. Germline values: CDR1 KGHSH, CDR2 LQKENI. The CDR3 DNA is TGTGCCAGCTCACCACGGTCAGGGGTCCGGGACACTGAAGCTTTCTTT. Protein sequence: CASSPRSGVRDTEAFF.

The chain carries TRBV29-1 and TRBJ2-7; D not resolved. Germline V gene sequence: CDR1 SQVTM, CDR2 ANQGSEA. Trimming removed 6 bases from V and 4 bases from J, with 13 bases in between. The length of the CDR3 is 12 residues. The DNA for the CDR3 is TGCAGCGTGGCACAATCTCCTTACGAGCAGTACTTC. Its translation: CSVAQSPYEQYF.

The chain links TRBV4-3 to TRBJ1-5; 7 bases fit TRBD1. The CDR3 extends over 15 amino acids. With 0 bases clipped from V and 6 bases from J, the junction kept 5 bases outside the gene matches. In germline, CDR1 is LGHNA, CDR2 YSLEER. The CDR3 sequence: CASSQEQGPSQPQHF. CDR3 nucleotides: TGCGCCAGCAGCCAAGAACAGGGGCCCAGTCAGCCCCAGCATTTT.

This chain links TRBV7-9 with TRBJ1-2; maybe TRBD1 (6 bases). V lost 8 bases, J lost 5 bases, and 21 bases lay in between. The CDR3 has 15 amino acids. Germline V gene lookup returns CDR1 SEHNR and CDR2 FQNEAQ (reference sequence). The CDR3 sequence is CASGSRDKGKYGYTF. CDR3 DNA sequence: TGTGCCAGCGGCTCTAGGGACAAGGGGAAATATGGCTACACCTTC.

This sequence joins TRBV18 and TRBJ1-3; D is unresolved. The length of the CDR3 is 16 residues. The germline V and J ends were trimmed by 1 base and 1 base, with 11 bases remaining between them. Germline V gives CDR1 KGHSH, CDR2 LQKENI. The DNA for the CDR3 is TGTGCCAGCTCACCACTTTGGAGTCTTTCTGGAAACACCATATATTTT. This codes for CASSPLWSLSGNTIYF.